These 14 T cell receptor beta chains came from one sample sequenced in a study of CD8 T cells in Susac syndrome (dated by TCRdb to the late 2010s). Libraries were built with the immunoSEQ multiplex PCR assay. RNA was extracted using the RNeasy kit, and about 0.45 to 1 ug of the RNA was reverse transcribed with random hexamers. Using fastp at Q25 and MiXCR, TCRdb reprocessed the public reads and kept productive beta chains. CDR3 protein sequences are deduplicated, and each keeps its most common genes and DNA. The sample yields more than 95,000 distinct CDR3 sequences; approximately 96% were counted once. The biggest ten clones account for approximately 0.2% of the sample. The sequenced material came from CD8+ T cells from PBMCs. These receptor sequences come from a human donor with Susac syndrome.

The CDR3 coding sequence is TGTGCCAGCAGTTTCGGCAGGGGGGGATACGAGCAGTACTTC. Its protein product is CASSFGRGGYEQYF. The chain has TRBV12-3 or TRBV12-4 and TRBJ2-7; possibly TRBD1 or TRBD2 for D (7 bases each). Trimming took off 3 bases at V and 4 bases at J, with 13 bases between the two ends. CDR3 size: 14 residues.

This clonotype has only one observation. CDR3 DNA sequence: TGTGCCAGTTCACCCGGGGGGGTATCCTACGAGCAGTACTTC. Translating gives CASSPGGVSYEQYF. The chain has TRBV27 and TRBJ2-7, with 8 positions matching TRBD2. V was pared by 9 bases and J by 1 base, with 8 bases of the junction left unmatched. Germline values: CDR1 MNHEY, CDR2 SMNVEV (reference sequence). The CDR3 contains 14 residues.

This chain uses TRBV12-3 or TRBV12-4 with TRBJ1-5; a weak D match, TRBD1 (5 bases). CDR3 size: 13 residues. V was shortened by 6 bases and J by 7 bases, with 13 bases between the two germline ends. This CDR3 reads CASRRDAGQPQHF. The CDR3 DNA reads TGTGCCAGCAGGAGGGATGCAGGGCAGCCCCAGCATTTT.

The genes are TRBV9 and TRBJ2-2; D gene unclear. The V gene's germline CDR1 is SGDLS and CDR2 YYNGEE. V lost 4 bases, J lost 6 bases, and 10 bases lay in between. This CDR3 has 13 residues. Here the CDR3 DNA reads TGTGCCAGCAGCCCCCATCAGGCCGGGGAGCTGTTTTTT. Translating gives CASSPHQAGELFF.

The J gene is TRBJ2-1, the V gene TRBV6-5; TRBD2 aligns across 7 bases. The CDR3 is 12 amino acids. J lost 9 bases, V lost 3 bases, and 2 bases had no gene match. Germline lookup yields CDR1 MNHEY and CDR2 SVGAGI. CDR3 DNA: TGTGCCAGCAGTTATTCGGGGGGTGAGCAGTTCTTC. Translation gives CASSYSGGEQFF.

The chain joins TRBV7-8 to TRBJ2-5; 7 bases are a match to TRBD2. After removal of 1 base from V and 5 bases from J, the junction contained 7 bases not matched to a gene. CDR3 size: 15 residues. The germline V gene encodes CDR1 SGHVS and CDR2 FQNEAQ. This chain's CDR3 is CASSLDLGGTETQYF. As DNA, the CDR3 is TGTGCCAGCAGCTTAGACCTCGGGGGGACGGAGACCCAGTACTTC.

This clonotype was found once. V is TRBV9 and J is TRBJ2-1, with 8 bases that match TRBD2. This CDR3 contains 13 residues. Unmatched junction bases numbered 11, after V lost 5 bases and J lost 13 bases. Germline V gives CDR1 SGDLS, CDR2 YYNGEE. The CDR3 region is CASSELAVEEQFF. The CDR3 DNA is TGTGCCAGCAGTGAACTAGCGGTGGAGGAACAGTTCTTC.

The CDR3 protein is CASDSGTQYF. The CDR3 DNA is TGTGCCAGCGATTCAGGGACCCAGTACTTC. The chain carries TRBV27 and TRBJ2-5; unclear D gene. The V end lost 8 bases, the J end lost 7 bases, and 8 bases lay between the germline ends. Per germline, CDR1 MNHEY and CDR2 SMNVEV (reference sequence). The CDR3 contains 10 residues.

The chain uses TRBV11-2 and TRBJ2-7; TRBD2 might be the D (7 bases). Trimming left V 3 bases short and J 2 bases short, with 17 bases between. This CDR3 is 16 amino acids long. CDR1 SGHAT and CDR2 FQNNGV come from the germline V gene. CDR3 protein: CASSLGGHSIPYEQYF. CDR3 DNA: TGTGCCAGCAGCTTGGGGGGGCACAGTATCCCCTACGAGCAGTACTTC.

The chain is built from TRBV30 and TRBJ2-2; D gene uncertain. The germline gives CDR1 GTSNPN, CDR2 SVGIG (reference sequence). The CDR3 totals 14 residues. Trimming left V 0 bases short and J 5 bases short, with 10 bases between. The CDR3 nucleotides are TGTGCCTGGAGTGTACTTCCCGGGACCGGGGAGCTGTTTTTT. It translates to CAWSVLPGTGELFF.

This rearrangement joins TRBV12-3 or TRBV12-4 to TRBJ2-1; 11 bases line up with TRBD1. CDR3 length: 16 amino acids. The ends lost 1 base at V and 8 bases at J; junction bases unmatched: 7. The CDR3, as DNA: TGTGCCAGCAGTTTAGTTTTTGGACAGGGGGCCTATGAGCAGTTCTTC. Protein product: CASSLVFGQGAYEQFF.

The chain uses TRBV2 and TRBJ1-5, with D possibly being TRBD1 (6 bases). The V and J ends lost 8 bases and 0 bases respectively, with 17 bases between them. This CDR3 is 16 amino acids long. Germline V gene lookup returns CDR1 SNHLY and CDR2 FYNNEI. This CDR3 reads CASSREGGYSNQPQHF. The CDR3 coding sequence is TGTGCCAGCTCCCGTGAGGGGGGATATAGCAATCAGCCCCAGCATTTT.

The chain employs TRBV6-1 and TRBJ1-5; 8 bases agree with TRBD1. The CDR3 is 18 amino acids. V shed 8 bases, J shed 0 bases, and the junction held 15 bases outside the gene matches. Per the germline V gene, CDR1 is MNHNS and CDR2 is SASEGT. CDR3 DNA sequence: TGTGCCAGCCGGGCAGGGGGCTCTTTCGGAAATAGCAATCAGCCCCAGCATTTT. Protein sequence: CASRAGGSFGNSNQPQHF.

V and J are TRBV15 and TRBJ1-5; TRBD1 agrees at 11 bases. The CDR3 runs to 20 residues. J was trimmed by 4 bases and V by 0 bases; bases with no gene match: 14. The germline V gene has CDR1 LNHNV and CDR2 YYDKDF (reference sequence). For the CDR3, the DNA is TGTGCCACCAGCAGAGATTCCGGGACAGGGGGTGAGATTGTGAATCAGCCCCAGCATTTT. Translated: CATSRDSGTGGEIVNQPQHF.